The entry below gives a single T cell receptor (beta chain) sequence along with its context. V shed 0 bases and J shed 5 bases, with 10 bases lying between them. This CDR3 is 14 amino acids long. Germline values: CDR1 LGHNA, CDR2 YSLEER. Sequenced by immunoSEQ multiplex PCR; TCRdb stores in-frame clones only, minus some. The top ten hold approximately 13% of the sample, which has over 85,000 clones, about 85% seen once. The data were taken from a study of blood T cell repertoires in COVID-19. The TCR was taken from a human donor in a cohort sampled during active COVID-19. Sequenced: peripheral blood. V is TRBV4-3 and J is TRBJ1-2; no definite D call. CDR3 protein: CASSQDRSRYGYTF. The CDR3 DNA reads as TGCGCCAGCAGCCAAGATCGGAGCCGGTATGGCTACACCTTC.